Included here is one T cell receptor (beta chain) sequence, with context. Its antigen is unknown. 13 Jbeta primers and 60 Vbeta primers were used for the PCR. Generated by immunoSEQ multiplex PCR, the TCRdb table keeps only in-frame clones and is missing some. The repertoire holds 130,000 to 150,000 clones, roughly three quarters seen once, with roughly 1.6% in the top ten. The record originates from a study of cytomegalovirus exposure and HLA in healthy donors. Overall study: Roughly 80 million unique TCRs from HLA-typed donors were held in an early data release. Findings and caveats of the study: An analysis that was carried out later associated 16,000 or so TCR beta sequences with HLA alleles at 0.05 false discovery rate.

The CDR3 sequence is 16 residues long. CDR1 is SGHTS, CDR2 YDEGEE, per germline. Losses at the gene ends were 0 bases for V and 2 bases for J; bases not matched to a gene: 5. The sequencing input was PBMCs. The V gene is TRBV5-8, the J gene TRBJ2-7, with 10 positions matching TRBD2. The clonotype comes from a woman aged 35 to 49 in good health and CMV-seronegative. The CDR3: CASSLARTSGTYEQYF. The DNA of the CDR3 is TGTGCCAGCAGCTTGGCCCGGACTAGCGGAACCTACGAGCAGTACTTC.